These 18 T cell receptor beta chains originate from one sample sequenced in a study of blood T cells in healthy people across ages. Using a J-beta primer mix together with a sample-barcoded 5' primer, a second PCR was run for roughly 7 to 11 cycles. MiXCR, applied by TCRdb to the 5' RACE reads, yields one record per CDR3 protein. Of hundreds of thousands of distinct CDR3 sequences listed, approximately 25% were seen once; the top ten hold 8% to 10%. These data were also filed under a second study, of T cells of mothers and their children.

The sequencing input was blood. Source of these receptors: a boy younger than 18 in good health.

The chain carries TRBV6-6 and TRBJ2-7; 7 bases line up with TRBD1. Germline V gene data show CDR1 as MNHNY and CDR2 as SVGAGI (reference sequence). The CDR3 length is 12 residues. Unmatched junction bases numbered 7, after V lost 4 bases and J lost 10 bases. CDR3 nucleotide sequence: TGTGCCAGCAGTTGGCCAGGGGGAACCCAGTACTTC. This gives the protein CASSWPGGTQYF.

The gene calls are TRBV2 and TRBJ2-2, with 9 bases identical to TRBD2. The germline V gene encodes CDR1 SNHLY and CDR2 FYNNEI. V shed 6 bases and J 7 bases; nucleotides not matched to a gene: 12. The CDR3 runs to 16 residues. CDR3 DNA: TGTGCCAGCAGGGACCACCCCGGGACTAGCTACGGGGAGCTGTTTTTT. Protein: CASRDHPGTSYGELFF.

V is TRBV12-3 or TRBV12-4 and J is TRBJ2-3; D possibly matches TRBD1 or TRBD2 (5 bases each). The germline V and J ends were trimmed by 3 bases and 6 bases, with 16 bases remaining between them. The CDR3 spans 15 residues. In nucleotides, the CDR3 is TGTGCCAGCAGTTTCAATGTCGGGGCCCCGGATACGCAGTATTTT. Translation: CASSFNVGAPDTQYF.

The table lists this clonotype with a few counts. The V gene is TRBV5-1, the J gene TRBJ1-5; D might be TRBD1 (5 bases). This CDR3 is 14 amino acids long. Germline loops: CDR1 SGHRS, CDR2 YFSETQ. V lost 2 bases and J lost 4, with 10 bases in between. CDR3 coding DNA: TGCGCCAGCAGCTTAGAAGGGGAGAATCAGCCCCAGCATTTT. This encodes CASSLEGENQPQHF.

The table lists this clonotype with a few counts. The rearrangement joins TRBV25-1 to TRBJ2-5; TRBD1 or TRBD2 may be the D gene (5 bases each). In germline, CDR1 is MGHDK, CDR2 SYGVNS. The CDR3 loop spans 14 amino acids. Trimming took off 4 bases at V and 2 bases at J, with 11 bases between the two ends. The CDR3 sequence: CASSAPGPQETQYF. The CDR3 DNA follows: TGTGCCAGCAGTGCCCCGGGGCCACAAGAGACCCAGTACTTC.

The chain uses TRBV24-1 and TRBJ2-2; TRBD1 is a possible D gene (6 bases). Germline CDR1 is KGHDR and CDR2 is SFDVKD. This CDR3 region has 13 residues. V was clipped by 6 bases and J by 6 bases, with 10 bases between them. The CDR3 DNA is TGTGCCACCAGTACAGGGTCCGCCGGGGAGCTGTTTTTT. Its protein is CATSTGSAGELFF.

This clonotype was seen a few times. The chain recombines TRBV5-1 with TRBJ2-2; 14 bases align to TRBD2. Germline CDR1 is SGHRS and CDR2 is YFSETQ. Trimming cost V 4 bases and J 4 bases; bases outside gene matches: 3. CDR3 size: 16 residues. The CDR3 nucleotides are TGCGCCAGCAGCGTCGGACTAGCGGGGGGCACCGGGGAGCTGTTTTTT. It yields the protein CASSVGLAGGTGELFF.

The sample holds a few counts of this clonotype. The V call is TRBV10-3, the J call TRBJ2-1, with 10 bases lining up with TRBD2. The germline gives CDR1 ENHRY, CDR2 SYGVKD. The CDR3 totals 17 residues. The V segment lost 2 bases and the J segment 0 bases; nucleotides outside the gene matches: 4. The CDR3 reads CAISEPASGSSYNEQFF. The DNA of the CDR3 is TGTGCCATCAGTGAGCCGGCTAGCGGGAGCTCCTACAATGAGCAGTTCTTC.

This chain links TRBV20-1 with TRBJ2-7; D not certain. The CDR3 runs 12 residues. V was cut by 7 bases and J by 1 base, with 11 bases left in between. Germline values: CDR1 DFQATT, CDR2 SNEGSKA (reference sequence). Here the CDR3 DNA reads TGCAGTGGGCAGACTCCGTCCTACGAGCAGTACTTC. Residues: CSGQTPSYEQYF.

The chain links TRBV6-5 to TRBJ1-1, with D unresolved. The length of the CDR3 is 14 residues. The V and J ends lost 6 bases and 5 bases respectively, with 16 bases between them. In germline, CDR1 is MNHEY, CDR2 SVGAGI. CDR3 protein: CASSITRKETEAFF. The CDR3, as DNA: TGTGCCAGCAGCATTACACGGAAGGAGACTGAAGCTTTCTTT.

This clonotype came up a few times. The chain uses TRBV18 and TRBJ1-1, with a tentative D call TRBD1 (6 bases). Germline CDR1 reads KGHSH; CDR2 reads LQKENI. V lost 2 bases and J 4 bases, leaving 11 bases between the germline ends. This CDR3 spans 14 amino acids. The CDR3 nucleotides are TGTGCCAGCTCACCAGCGGGGGCGAGCACTGAAGCTTTCTTT. Translation gives CASSPAGASTEAFF. Full variable domain (rest looked up from reference TRBV18 and TRBJ1-1): NAGVMQNPRHLVRRRGQEARLRCSPMKGHSHVYWYRQLPEEGLKFMVYLQKENIIDESGMPKERFSAEFPKEGPSILRIQQVVRGDSAAYFCASSPAGASTEAFFGQGTRLTVV.

This clonotype was detected a few times. This chain joins TRBV12-3 or TRBV12-4 and TRBJ2-7; D not resolved. V was cut by 5 bases and J by 6 bases, with 11 bases left in between. This CDR3 contains 12 residues. CDR3 sequence (DNA): TGTGCCAGCAGTCCTACTACCCTCGAGCAGTACTTC. It is translated as CASSPTTLEQYF.

The CDR3 DNA follows: TGTGCCAGCAGTTACTCCGCGGGCCAGGGGTTTTTCTCTGAAGCTTTCTTT. Translated, it gives CASSYSAGQGFFSEAFF. The V call is TRBV6-5, the J call TRBJ1-1; D perhaps matches TRBD1 (6 bases). V was pared by 0 bases and J by 6 bases, with 20 bases between. This CDR3 contains 17 residues. Germline CDR1 is MNHEY and CDR2 is SVGAGI.

V gene TRBV9 combines with J gene TRBJ2-7, with 7 bases identical to TRBD1. Per the germline V gene, CDR1 is SGDLS and CDR2 is YYNGEE. V trimming: 3 bases; J trimming: 2 bases; junction bases outside the gene matches: 5. The CDR3 runs to 14 residues. CDR3 DNA: TGTGCCAGCAGCGAACGGGACAGCCCCTACGAGCAGTACTTC. It codes for CASSERDSPYEQYF.

The rearrangement joins TRBV27 to TRBJ2-5; TRBD1 agrees at 7 bases. CDR1 is MNHEY and CDR2 is SMNVEV in the germline V gene (reference sequence). This CDR3 spans 14 amino acids. Trimming cost V 6 bases and J 3 bases; bases outside gene matches: 7. CDR3 in amino acids: CASSHRGVKETQYF. CDR3 nucleotide sequence: TGTGCCAGCAGCCACAGGGGAGTTAAAGAGACCCAGTACTTC.

The chain uses TRBV29-1 and TRBJ2-7; D call uncertain. The CDR3 sequence is 13 residues long. The V end was cut by 0 bases, the J end by 2 bases, with 8 bases between. The germline gives CDR1 SQVTM, CDR2 ANQGSEA. This CDR3 is CSVEDVRTYEQYF. The CDR3 DNA is TGCAGCGTTGAAGATGTAAGAACCTACGAGCAGTACTTC.

Comment on this clonotype: With a much larger clone just one base away, this may be a read error. V usage is TRBV27 and J usage is TRBJ1-2; the D gene is possibly TRBD1 (5 bases). CDR3 length: 13 amino acids. Trimming cost V 0 bases and J 4 bases, with 6 bases left between them. Looked up from germline, CDR1 is MNHEY and CDR2 is SMNVEV (reference sequence). The CDR3 bases are TGTGCCAGCAGTTTATCAGGGGCCTATGGCTACACCTTC. It encodes CASSLSGAYGYTF.

The chain has TRBV29-1 and TRBJ2-4; a possible D gene is TRBD1 (6 bases). V lost 5 bases, J lost 0 bases, and 14 bases lay in between. This CDR3 has 15 amino acids. Per germline, CDR1 SQVTM and CDR2 ANQGSEA. The CDR3 loop is CSVLDSLLAKNIQYF. CDR3 coding DNA: TGCAGCGTTCTGGACAGCCTGCTAGCCAAAAACATTCAGTACTTC.